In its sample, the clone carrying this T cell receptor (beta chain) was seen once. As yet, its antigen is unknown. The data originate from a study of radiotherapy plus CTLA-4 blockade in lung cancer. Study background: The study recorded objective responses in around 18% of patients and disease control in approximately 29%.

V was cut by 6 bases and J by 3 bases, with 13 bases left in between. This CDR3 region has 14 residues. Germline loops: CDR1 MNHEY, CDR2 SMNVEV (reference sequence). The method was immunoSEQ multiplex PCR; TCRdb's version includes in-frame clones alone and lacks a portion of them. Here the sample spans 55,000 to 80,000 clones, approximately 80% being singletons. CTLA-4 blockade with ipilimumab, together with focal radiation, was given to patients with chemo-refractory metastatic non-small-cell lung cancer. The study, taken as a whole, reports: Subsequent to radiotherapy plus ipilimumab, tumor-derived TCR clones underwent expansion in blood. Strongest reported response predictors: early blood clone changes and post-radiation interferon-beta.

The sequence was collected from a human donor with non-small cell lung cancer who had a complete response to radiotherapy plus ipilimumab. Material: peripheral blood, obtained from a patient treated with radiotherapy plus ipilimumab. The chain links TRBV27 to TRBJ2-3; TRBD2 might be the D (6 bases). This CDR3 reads CASSPGGWTDTQYF. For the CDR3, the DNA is TGTGCCAGCAGCCCCGGGGGTTGGACAGATACGCAGTATTTT.